This T cell receptor (beta chain) was obtained from a study of beta chain features in type 1 diabetes. Findings of the study overall: Moderate yet significant TCRB CDR3 shortening was seen in Type 1 diabetes patients in all four CD4+ subsets.

CDR1 and CDR2 from the germline V gene are MDHEN and SYDVKM. The J segment lost 3 bases and the V segment lost 7 bases, leaving 14 bases of the junction unmatched. The CDR3 extends over 16 amino acids. To note about this clone: What it recognizes is unknown.

The sequenced template was cDNA made from the entire isolated RNA. Clones were sequenced by immunoSEQ multiplex PCR, and TCRdb holds only the in-frame ones, with some missing. The repertoire consists of 300,000 or so clones, with about 13% occurring once and the leading ten covering roughly 0.015%. Material for sequencing was naive CD4+ T cells from blood. This clonotype was obtained from a woman between 18 and 29 years old with type 1 diabetes. The chain uses TRBV28 and TRBJ1-2, with TRBD1 identical over 7 bases. CDR3 coding DNA: TGTGCCAGCACACGACCTGGGACAGCGCCAGACTATGGCTACACCTTC. Translating it yields CASTRPGTAPDYGYTF.